This entry concerns a single T cell receptor beta chain. The data were obtained in a study of cytomegalovirus exposure and HLA in healthy donors. The table came from immunoSEQ multiplex PCR; TCRdb's copy has only in-frame clones and leaves some out. Seen here are approximately 300,000 clones, 75% to 90% observed once, and the top ten hold roughly 1.1%. The clonotype was recovered from a young woman in good health and CMV-seropositive. The specimen was PBMCs.

The CDR3 loop is CASSSDRGRGRQFF. The DNA for the CDR3 is TGTGCCAGCAGCTCTGACAGGGGGCGAGGACGTCAGTTCTTC. V and J are TRBV7-9 and TRBJ2-1; 10 positions agree with TRBD1. Trimming cost V 4 bases and J 13 bases; bases outside gene matches: 10. The germline CDR1 and CDR2 sequences are SEHNR and FQNEAQ (reference sequence). This CDR3 contains 14 residues.